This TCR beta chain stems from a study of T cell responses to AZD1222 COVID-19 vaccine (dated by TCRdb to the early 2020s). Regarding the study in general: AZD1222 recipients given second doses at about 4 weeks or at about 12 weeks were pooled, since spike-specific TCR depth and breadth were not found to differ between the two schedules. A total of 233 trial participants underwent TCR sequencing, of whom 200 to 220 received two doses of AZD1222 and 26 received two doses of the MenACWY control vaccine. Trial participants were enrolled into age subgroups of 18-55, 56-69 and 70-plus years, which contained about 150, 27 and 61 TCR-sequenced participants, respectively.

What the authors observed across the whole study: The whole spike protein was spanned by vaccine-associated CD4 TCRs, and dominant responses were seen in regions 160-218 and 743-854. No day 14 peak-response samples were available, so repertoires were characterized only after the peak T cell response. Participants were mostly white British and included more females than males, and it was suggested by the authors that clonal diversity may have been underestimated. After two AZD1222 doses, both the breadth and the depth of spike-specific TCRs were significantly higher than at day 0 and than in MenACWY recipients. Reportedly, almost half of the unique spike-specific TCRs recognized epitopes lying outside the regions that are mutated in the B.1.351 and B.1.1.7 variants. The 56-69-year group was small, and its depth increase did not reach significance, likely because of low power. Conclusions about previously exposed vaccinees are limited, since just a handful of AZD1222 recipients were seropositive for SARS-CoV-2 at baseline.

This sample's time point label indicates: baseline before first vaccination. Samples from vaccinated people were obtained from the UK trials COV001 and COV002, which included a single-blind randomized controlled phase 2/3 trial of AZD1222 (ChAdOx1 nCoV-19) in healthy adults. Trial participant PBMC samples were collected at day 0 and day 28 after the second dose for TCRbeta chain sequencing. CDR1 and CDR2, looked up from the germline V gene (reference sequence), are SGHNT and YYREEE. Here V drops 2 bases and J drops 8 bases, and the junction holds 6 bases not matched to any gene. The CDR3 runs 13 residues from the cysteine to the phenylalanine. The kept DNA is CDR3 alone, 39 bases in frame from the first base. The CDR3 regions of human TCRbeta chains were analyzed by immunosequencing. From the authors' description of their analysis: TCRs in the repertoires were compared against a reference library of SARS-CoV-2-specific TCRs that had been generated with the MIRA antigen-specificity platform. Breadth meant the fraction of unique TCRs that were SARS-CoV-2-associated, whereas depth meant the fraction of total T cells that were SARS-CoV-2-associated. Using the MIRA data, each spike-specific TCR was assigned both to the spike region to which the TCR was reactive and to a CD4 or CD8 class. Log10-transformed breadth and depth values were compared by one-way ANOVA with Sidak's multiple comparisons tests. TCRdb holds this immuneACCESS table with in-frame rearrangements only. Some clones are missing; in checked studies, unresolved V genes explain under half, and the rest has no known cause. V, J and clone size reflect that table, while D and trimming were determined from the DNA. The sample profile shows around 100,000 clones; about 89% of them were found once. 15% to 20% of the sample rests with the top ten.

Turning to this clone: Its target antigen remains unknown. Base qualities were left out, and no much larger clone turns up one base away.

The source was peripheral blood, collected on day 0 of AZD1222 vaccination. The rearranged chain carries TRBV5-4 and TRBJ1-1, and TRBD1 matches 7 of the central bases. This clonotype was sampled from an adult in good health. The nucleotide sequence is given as TGTGCCAGCAGCTTTGGGGACAGCCCCGAAGCTTTCTTT. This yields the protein CASSFGDSPEAFF.